The sequence of this T cell receptor (beta chain) was determined in a study of spatial heterogeneity in lung cancer. Study at large: Compared with alpha-chain sequences, beta-chain sequences were consistently detected in greater numbers.

Each TCR cDNA molecule carried a unique molecular identifier. TCRdb reprocessed the 5' RACE reads with MiXCR, giving one entry per CDR3 protein. The sample consists of around 100,000 distinct CDR3 sequences, around 4.3% of them appearing once. After removal of 8 bases from V and 8 bases from J, the junction contained 10 bases not matched to a gene. CDR3 length equals 15 residues. Looked up from germline, CDR1 is MDHEN and CDR2 is SYDVKM. Whole-study findings and limits: In tumors, expanded intratumoral alpha and beta TCR counts tracked mutation counts.

This clonotype appeared many times. Its antigen is undetermined. Time point denoted: sample taken at primary tumor resection. The V gene is TRBV28, the J gene TRBJ2-3; 13 positions match TRBD2. Sequenced material: lung tumor tissue, taken at surgery. The source is a male donor with early-stage non-small cell lung cancer. The CDR3 DNA sequence: TGTGCCAGCTCCACTAGCGGGAGGGCCCTGGGTACGCAGTATTTT. Protein: CASSTSGRALGTQYF.